The source of this T cell receptor (beta chain) is a study of cytomegalovirus exposure and HLA in healthy donors. In germline, CDR1 is MNHEY, CDR2 SMNVEV (reference sequence). The V gene lost 5 bases and the J gene lost 7 bases, with 17 bases spanning the gap. The CDR3 has 15 amino acids. The study ran its PCR with 60 Vbeta and 13 Jbeta primers. The repertoire was sequenced with immunoSEQ multiplex PCR; TCRdb's copy has only in-frame clones and lacks some. The table includes roughly 170,000 clones, roughly four fifths detected once. For this clone: No antigen is known for it.

Broader study findings: Reportedly, fewer N-insertions than the 666-donor mean appeared in an Asian-associated ancestry cluster in a later analysis. Researchers reported from a later analysis that most CMV-associated TCR beta chains appeared HLA-restricted. Cytomegalovirus association was assigned to 170 or so TCR beta chains.

This chain uses TRBV27 with TRBJ1-4, with D uncertain. This clonotype was obtained from a female donor in good health and CMV-seronegative. The source material was PBMCs. Here the CDR3 DNA reads TGTGCCAGCAGTCCCGGAGAGGGAGCAGCTGAAAAACTGTTTTTT. Amino acid sequence: CASSPGEGAAEKLFF.